This entry lists 10 T cell receptor beta chains sequenced from one sample in a study of cytomegalovirus exposure and HLA in healthy donors. Use of 60 Vbeta and 13 Jbeta primers characterized the PCR. The table came from immunoSEQ multiplex PCR; TCRdb's copy has only in-frame clones and leaves some out. Among fewer than 200,000 clones listed, approximately 76% were seen once. The sample comprised PBMCs. Receptor source: a man aged 60-69 years in good health and CMV-seronegative.

V and J are TRBV11-2 and TRBJ2-7; 7 positions match TRBD1. CDR1 is SGHAT, CDR2 FQNNGV, per germline. Losses at the gene ends were 5 bases for V and 2 bases for J; bases not matched to a gene: 15. CDR3 size: 17 residues. The CDR3 DNA follows: TGTGCCAGCAGCCGTCGGACAGGTCGCTCTGAAACCTACGAGCAGTACTTC. It encodes CASSRRTGRSETYEQYF.

This rearrangement joins TRBV30 to TRBJ2-5; the D gene is possibly TRBD2 (5 bases). V lost 7 bases and J lost 5, with 11 bases in between. CDR1 and CDR2 from the germline V gene are GTSNPN and SVGIG (reference sequence). This CDR3 spans 11 amino acids. CDR3 DNA sequence: TGTGCCTTGGAGGTGGGGGAGACCCAGTACTTC. Protein: CALEVGETQYF.

CDR3 residues: CASSFGAGGRETQYF. In DNA, the CDR3 is TGTGCCAGCAGTTTCGGGGCAGGGGGACGAGAGACCCAGTACTTC. The chain is built from TRBV28 and TRBJ2-5; 7 bases are shared with TRBD1. Unmatched junction bases numbered 8, after V lost 3 bases and J lost 4 bases. Germline V gene sequence: CDR1 MDHEN, CDR2 SYDVKM. The CDR3 is 15 residues long.

The chain combines TRBV2 with TRBJ2-1, with D tentatively TRBD2 (5 bases). There are 14 residues in the CDR3. V lost 4 bases, J lost 0 bases, and 7 bases lay in between. Germline values: CDR1 SNHLY, CDR2 FYNNEI. The CDR3 loop reads CASSGGLSYNEQFF. The CDR3, as DNA: TGTGCCAGCAGTGGAGGACTCTCCTACAATGAGCAGTTCTTC. The full variable domain, in which reference TRBV2 and TRBJ2-1 provide the parts outside the CDR3, is EPEVTQTPSHQVTQMGQEVILRCVPISNHLYFYWYRQILGQKVEFLVSFYNNEISEKSEIFDDQFSVERPDGSNFTLKIRSTKLEDSAMYFCASSGGLSYNEQFFGPGTRLTVL.

This chain uses TRBV18 with TRBJ1-3; D may be TRBD1 (5 bases). CDR1 is KGHSH and CDR2 is LQKENI in the germline V gene. The CDR3 has 17 amino acids. The germline V and J ends were trimmed by 6 bases and 0 bases, with 18 bases remaining between them. CDR3 in DNA: TGTGCCAGCTCCATGGAAACCGGGACTTACTCTGGAAACACCATATATTTT. Amino acid sequence: CASSMETGTYSGNTIYF.

V is TRBV18 and J is TRBJ2-1, with TRBD2 matching over 8 bases. CDR1 is KGHSH, CDR2 LQKENI, per germline. Trimming removed 11 bases from V and 1 base from J; junction bases left unmatched: 10. This CDR3 is 15 amino acids long. The CDR3 is CASKVAGGSYNEQFF. The CDR3 nucleotides read TGTGCCTCCAAGGTGGCGGGGGGTTCCTACAATGAGCAGTTCTTC.

The CDR3 here is CASSLGGYQPQHF. For the CDR3, the DNA is TGTGCCAGCAGTCTAGGTGGGTATCAGCCCCAGCATTTT. The chain links TRBV6-5 to TRBJ1-5; no definite D call. CDR3 size: 13 residues. Germline V CDR1 and CDR2: MNHEY, SVGAGI. V was clipped by 5 bases and J by 5 bases, with 10 bases between them.

The chain combines TRBV5-1 with TRBJ1-4; D not certain. Germline V gene sequence: CDR1 SGHRS, CDR2 YFSETQ. The CDR3 length is 16 residues. Trimming shortened V by 2 bases and J by 1 base, and 12 bases separated the two germline ends. For the CDR3, the DNA is TGCGCCAGCAGCTTACACAGCGGAGGAACTAATGAAAAACTGTTTTTT. Its translation: CASSLHSGGTNEKLFF.

The DNA of the CDR3 is TGTGCCAGTAGTACTACAGGGGGCCGAATAAACATTCAGTACTTC. Protein: CASSTTGGRINIQYF. The chain carries TRBV19 and TRBJ2-4; TRBD1 aligns across 9 bases. From germline, CDR1 is LNHDA and CDR2 SQIVND (reference sequence). The V and J ends lost 4 bases and 6 bases, in that order; junction bases with no gene match: 7. The CDR3 sequence is 15 residues long.

This CDR3 is CASSIGTTGVVDTEAFF. Written as DNA, the CDR3 is TGTGCCAGTAGTATAGGCACCACAGGGGTTGTTGACACTGAAGCTTTCTTT. The chain combines TRBV19 with TRBJ1-1; 7 bases match TRBD1. CDR3 length equals 17 residues. Trimming at V came to 1 base and at J to 3 bases, leaving 11 bases not matched to a gene. Germline V gene sequence: CDR1 LNHDA, CDR2 SQIVND (reference sequence). The full variable domain, with the rest looked up from reference TRBV19 and TRBJ1-1, is DGGITQSPKYLFRKEGQNVTLSCEQNLNHDAMYWYRQDPGQGLRLIYYSQIVNDFQKGDIAEGYSVSREKKESFPLTVTSAQKNPTAFYLCASSIGTTGVVDTEAFFGQGTRLTVV.